This T cell receptor (beta chain) comes out of a study of cytomegalovirus exposure and HLA in healthy donors. Looking at the study overall: The 130 or so validation repertoires used a platform that matched the one used for the approximately 610 first-cohort repertoires, as a later analysis reported.

For this clone: Its target is not known.

The method was immunoSEQ multiplex PCR; TCRdb's version includes in-frame clones alone and lacks a portion of them. The data contain about 180,000 clones, 85% of them seen just once; the ten biggest clones take up about a sixth. Findings and limits, study-wide: Roughly 170 TCR beta chains were listed as cytomegalovirus-associated. Specificity for CMV antigens was confirmed in vitro for three of the CMV-associated chains.

This CDR3 has 18 residues. Germline assignment: CDR1 SEHNR and CDR2 FQNEAQ (reference sequence). V lost 2 bases to trimming and J lost 4 bases; unmatched junction nucleotides: 11. The chain links TRBV7-9 to TRBJ2-2, with TRBD1 matching 9 bases. The sequencing sample was made of PBMCs. The receptor was derived from a man in his late teens or twenties in good health and CMV-seropositive. CDR3 DNA: TGTGCCAGCAGCTTACCGACAACAGGGGGCGATGGCACCGGGGAGCTGTTTTTT. Its translation is CASSLPTTGGDGTGELFF. The full variable domain, its missing parts supplied by reference TRBV7-9 and TRBJ2-2, is DTGVSQNPRHKITKRGQNVTFRCDPISEHNRLYWYRQTLGQGPEFLTYFQNEAQLEKSRLLSDRFSAERPKGSFSTLEIQRTEQGDSAMYLCASSLPTTGGDGTGELFFGEGSRLTVL.